This TCR beta chain was captured by sequencing in a study of PD-1 blockade in mismatch repair-deficient tumors. The wider study: All were previously treated, progressing patients with about a dozen mismatch repair-deficient cancer types.

CDR3 length: 14 amino acids. CDR1 and CDR2 from the germline V gene are SGHDN and FVKESK. A word on this clone: Its matching antigen is unknown. A junction end diverges from the germline sequence, so it may reflect a read error. Additional DNA sequences in this sample encode the identical CDR3.

All patients were mismatch repair deficient, assessed by either PCR or immunohistochemistry. Three pembrolizumab responders had their TCRs sequenced. Points from the study as a whole: Tumor-resident clones, often absent from pretreatment blood, expanded after pembrolizumab and then contracted.

Only in-frame clones appear in the TCRdb table, and some are missing; sequencing was by immunoSEQ multiplex PCR. Of about 110,000 clones in the sample, about 74% are singletons; the top ten hold 4.7%. This receptor was identified in an adult with mismatch repair-deficient cancer. The sequencing used peripheral blood, collected 60 to 65 weeks after starting pembrolizumab. V and J are TRBV14 and TRBJ1-5; 7 nucleotides line up with TRBD1. CDR3 region: CASSLGQTYQPQHF. CDR3 in DNA: TGTGCCAGCAGCCTGGGACAGACCTATCAGCCCCAACATTTT.